These 15 T cell receptor beta chains were sequenced from one sample in a study of follicular helper T cells after annual influenza vaccination. Time point denoted: 2014-2015 season, pre-vaccination. TCRdb's copy holds only in-frame clones and misses some; the assay was immunoSEQ multiplex PCR. This sample yields fewer than 30,000 clones, of which roughly 80% are seen a single time; 1% to 1.5% belongs to the top ten. Source: CXCR5+ CD38- circulating T follicular helper cells from blood, taken on the day of influenza vaccination. Subset described: circulating Tfh, non-naive CD4+CXCR5+PD-1+ (ICOS+CD38+ or ICOS-CD38-). These TCRs come from an adult who received the influenza vaccine.

This clone was found once. The rearrangement links TRBV6-5 to TRBJ2-1, with TRBD2 matching over 10 bases. Trimming at V came to 6 bases and at J to 7 bases, leaving 9 bases not matched to a gene. The CDR3 length is 15 residues. The germline V gene has CDR1 MNHEY and CDR2 SVGAGI. CDR3 amino acids: CASSKASGGVNEQFF. CDR3 bases: TGTGCCAGCAGCAAAGCTAGCGGGGGAGTTAATGAGCAGTTCTTC.

CDR3 nucleotides: TGTGCCAGCAGCCCAACCGTGAGCGGGAGCGCCCAAGAGACCCAGTACTTC. This gives the protein CASSPTVSGSAQETQYF. J is TRBJ2-5 and V is TRBV7-6; TRBD2 agrees at 8 bases. The CDR3 runs to 17 residues. The V gene's germline CDR1 is SGHVS and CDR2 FNYEAQ. V shed 5 bases, J shed 1 base, and the junction held 12 bases outside the gene matches.

The chain carries TRBV5-1 and TRBJ1-2; D gene uncertain. V was cut by 1 base and J by 7 bases, with 17 bases left in between. The CDR3 runs to 15 residues. The germline V gene encodes CDR1 SGHRS and CDR2 YFSETQ. The CDR3 DNA follows: TGCGCCAGCAGCTTGACTACAGAGGGCAGAGGTGGCTACACCTTC. Translating gives CASSLTTEGRGGYTF.

The rearrangement uses TRBV29-1 and TRBJ2-5; TRBD2 agrees at 12 bases. Unmatched junction bases numbered 5, after V lost 5 bases and J lost 4 bases. Germline loops: CDR1 SQVTM, CDR2 ANQGSEA. This CDR3 spans 14 amino acids. The CDR3 region is CSVLPGLAGETQYF. CDR3 coding DNA: TGCAGCGTTTTGCCGGGACTAGCGGGAGAGACCCAGTACTTC.

This clone was picked up a small number of times. This chain links TRBV30 with TRBJ2-2, with D possibly matching TRBD2 (6 bases). This CDR3 is 18 amino acids long. The V end was cut by 2 bases, the J end by 3 bases, with 22 bases between. CDR1 GTSNPN and CDR2 SVGIG come from the germline V gene (reference sequence). The CDR3 DNA sequence: TGTGCCTGGAGTCCCCACTGGGGGGACGTAGGCGACACCGGGGAGCTGTTTTTT. This encodes CAWSPHWGDVGDTGELFF.

The V and J genes are TRBV6-1 and TRBJ1-1; tentative D call: TRBD1 (5 bases). The germline gives CDR1 MNHNS, CDR2 SASEGT. The CDR3 consists of 15 residues. V dropped 6 bases and J dropped 0 bases, with 14 bases sitting between them. CDR3: CASSRQFLMNTEAFF. In DNA form, the CDR3 reads TGTGCCAGCAGCCGACAGTTTCTTATGAACACTGAAGCTTTCTTT.

The chain has TRBV7-2 and TRBJ2-3, with TRBD1 as a possible D gene (5 bases). Per germline, CDR1 SGHTA and CDR2 FQGNSA. This CDR3 is built from 17 residues. V lost 0 bases and J 0 bases, leaving 13 bases between the germline ends. Written as DNA, the CDR3 is TGTGCCAGCAGCTTAGCGGGGCTTCCCCCTAGCACAGATACGCAGTATTTT. The encoded protein is CASSLAGLPPSTDTQYF.

The chain recombines TRBV9 with TRBJ2-5, with 16 positions matching TRBD2. Germline trimming cut 3 bases from V and 5 bases from J; bases unmatched to any gene: 19. From germline, CDR1 is SGDLS and CDR2 YYNGEE. The CDR3 runs to 21 residues. CDR3 protein: CASSAGLAGGRADGGLETQYF. For the CDR3, the DNA is TGTGCCAGCAGCGCGGGACTAGCGGGGGGGCGGGCGGACGGCGGCCTGGAGACCCAGTACTTC.

V and J are TRBV7-2 and TRBJ1-5; TRBD1 matches 7 bases. The CDR3 is 15 residues long. Trimming took 5 bases from V and 5 from J; bases not matched to a gene: 9. CDR1 is SGHTA and CDR2 is FQGNSA in the germline V gene. The CDR3 region has the DNA TGTGCCAGCAGCCTGGGGCAGGGGGGACATCAGCCCCAGCATTTT. Amino acids: CASSLGQGGHQPQHF.

This chain joins TRBV29-1 and TRBJ1-2; D not resolved. V lost 4 bases, J lost 1 base, and 10 bases lay in between. Germline-derived CDR1 and CDR2 are SQVTM and ANQGSEA. The CDR3 spans 13 residues. The CDR3 sequence is CSVAVLVNYGYTF. DNA of the CDR3: TGCAGCGTTGCTGTTCTCGTTAACTATGGCTACACCTTC. Full variable domain (outside the CDR3, taken from reference TRBV29-1 and TRBJ1-2): SAVISQKPSRDICQRGTSLTIQCQVDSQVTMMFWYRQQPGQSLTLIATANQGSEATYESGFVIDKFPISRPNLTFSTLTVSNMSPEDSSIYLCSVAVLVNYGYTFGSGTRLTVV.

The chain employs TRBV7-9 and TRBJ2-7, with TRBD2 as a possible D gene (6 bases). This CDR3 is built from 13 residues. The germline CDR1 and CDR2 sequences are SEHNR and FQNEAQ (reference sequence). The V end was cut by 7 bases, the J end by 0 bases, with 10 bases between. In DNA, the CDR3 is TGTGCCAGCACCCGGGGGACCTCCTACGAGCAGTACTTC. Translated, it gives CASTRGTSYEQYF.

V and J are TRBV6-5 and TRBJ2-5, with 7 bases identical to TRBD2. J gave up 7 bases and V 2 bases, and 10 bases lay outside the gene matches. Germline values: CDR1 MNHEY, CDR2 SVGAGI. The CDR3 has 15 amino acids. The CDR3 sequence: CASSYLQRGKGTQYF. The CDR3 DNA is TGTGCCAGCAGTTACCTCCAGCGGGGTAAAGGGACCCAGTACTTC.

The V gene is TRBV19, the J gene TRBJ1-2; 8 positions match TRBD1. The CDR3 is made up of 15 amino acids. Trimming cost V 5 bases and J 2 bases; bases outside gene matches: 7. Germline V gene sequence: CDR1 LNHDA, CDR2 SQIVND (reference sequence). CDR3 residues: CASSPGTGPNYGYTF. The CDR3 region has the DNA TGTGCCAGTAGTCCTGGGACAGGTCCAAACTATGGCTACACCTTC.

This clone was recorded once. V gene TRBV19 combines with J gene TRBJ2-2; 9 bases are shared with TRBD1. CDR3 size: 15 residues. CDR1 and CDR2 from the germline V gene are LNHDA and SQIVND (reference sequence). V gave up 4 bases and J gave up 2 bases; unmatched junction bases: 2. CDR3 sequence reads: CASSKDRGNTGELFF. For the CDR3, the DNA is TGTGCCAGTAGTAAGGACAGGGGCAACACCGGGGAGCTGTTTTTT.

This clone was detected a few times. The chain joins TRBV4-2 to TRBJ2-2; 10 nucleotides line up with TRBD2. The CDR3 is made up of 16 amino acids. V lost 0 bases, J lost 4 bases, and 2 bases stayed unmatched. Germline CDR1 and CDR2: LGHNA and YNFKEQ. Here the CDR3 DNA reads TGTGCCAGCAGCCAAGAGCCTAGCGGGAGCACCGGGGAGCTGTTTTTT. As protein: CASSQEPSGSTGELFF.